This T cell receptor beta chain was sequenced in a study of blood T cell repertoires in COVID-19. Study context: T cells, B-cell-depleted T cells, or PBMCs provided the cDNA or gDNA that served as material.

Authors' processing steps: Amplification from reference gene primers served as the basis for estimated nucleated cell counts. Sequencing used immunoSEQ multiplex PCR; TCRdb keeps in-frame clones, though not all of them. The V and J calls and clone size were taken over from that table, and D and trimming were inferred from the DNA. The table records about 320,000 clones, approximately 91% of them present only once. The CDR3 is 16 residues long. Trimming left V 1 base short and J 4 bases short, with 15 bases between. Germline assignment: CDR1 SGHAT and CDR2 FQNNGV. The sequence derives from a man in his fifties or sixties who had recovered from COVID-19. This rearrangement joins TRBV11-2 to TRBJ2-3; perhaps TRBD2 as D (6 bases). Sample: PBMCs or T cells enriched from blood (not recorded which). CDR3 nucleotide sequence: TGTGCCAGCAGCTTAGGGGTTAGCGGAGCTTCAGATACGCAGTATTTT. This gives the protein CASSLGVSGASDTQYF.